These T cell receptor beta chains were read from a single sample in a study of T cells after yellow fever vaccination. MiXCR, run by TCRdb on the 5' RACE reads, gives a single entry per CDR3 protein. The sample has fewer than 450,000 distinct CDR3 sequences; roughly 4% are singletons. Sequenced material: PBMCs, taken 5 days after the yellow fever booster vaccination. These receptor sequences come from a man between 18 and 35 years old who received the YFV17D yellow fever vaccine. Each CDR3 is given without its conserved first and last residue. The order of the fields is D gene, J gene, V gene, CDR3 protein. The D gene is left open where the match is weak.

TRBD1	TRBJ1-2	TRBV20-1	SARDGDRGSLYGYT
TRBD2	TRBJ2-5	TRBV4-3	ASSPLVAREQETQY
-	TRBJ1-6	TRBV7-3	ASSLSLGDSPLH
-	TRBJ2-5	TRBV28	ASTRGGYQETQY
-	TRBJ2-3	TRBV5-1	ASSRDQGPDTQY
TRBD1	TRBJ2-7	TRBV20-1	SAREVRQGAYEQY
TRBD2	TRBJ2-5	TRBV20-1	SADSGGAVETQY
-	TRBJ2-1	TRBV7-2	ASSLDGGGGGTQF
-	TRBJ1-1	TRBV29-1	SVEDLDTEAF
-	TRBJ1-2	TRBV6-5	ASSYHLNYGYT
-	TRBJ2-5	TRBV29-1	SVERGRTQETQY
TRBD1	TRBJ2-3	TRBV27	ASSLMKGARGDTQY
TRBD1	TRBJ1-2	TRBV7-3	ASSSRQGSGYT
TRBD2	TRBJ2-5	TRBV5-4	ASSSAGARGAQETQY
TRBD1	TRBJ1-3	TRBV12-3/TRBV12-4	ASRETGSGNTIY
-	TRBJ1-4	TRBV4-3	ASSQDRAGHATNEKLF
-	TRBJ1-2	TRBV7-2	ASSPVNGYGYT
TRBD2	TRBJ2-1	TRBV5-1	ASTDQGGNEQF
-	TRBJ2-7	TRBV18	ASSPWQGSYEQY
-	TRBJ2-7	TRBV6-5	ATGLSSYEQY
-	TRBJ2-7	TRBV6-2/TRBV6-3	ATRDGWGEQY
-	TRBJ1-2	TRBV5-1	ASSWGGNYGYT
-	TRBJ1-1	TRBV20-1	SAAAGPGHTEAF
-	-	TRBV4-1	ASSATNSPGQH
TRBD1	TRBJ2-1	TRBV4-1	ASSQDYRGYNEQF
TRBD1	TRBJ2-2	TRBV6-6	AGRQGPDTGELF
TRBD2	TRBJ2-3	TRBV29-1	SVARGVTDTQY
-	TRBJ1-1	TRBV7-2	ASSLMGSTEAF
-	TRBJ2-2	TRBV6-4	ASSEGYHTGELF
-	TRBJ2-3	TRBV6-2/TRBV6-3	ASGDPTKSADTQY
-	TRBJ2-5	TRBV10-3	AISEGGAWETQY
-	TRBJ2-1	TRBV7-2	ASSLELVVNNEQF
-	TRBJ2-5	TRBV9	ASSFGQGMETQY
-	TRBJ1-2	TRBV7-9	ASSPTGFFYGYT
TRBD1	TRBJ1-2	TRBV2	ATRDRGLGGYT
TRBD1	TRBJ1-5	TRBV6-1	ASSDGQGSPYSNQPQH
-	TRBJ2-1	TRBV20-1	SASHTYNEQF
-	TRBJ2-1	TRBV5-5	AGHKELSYNEQF